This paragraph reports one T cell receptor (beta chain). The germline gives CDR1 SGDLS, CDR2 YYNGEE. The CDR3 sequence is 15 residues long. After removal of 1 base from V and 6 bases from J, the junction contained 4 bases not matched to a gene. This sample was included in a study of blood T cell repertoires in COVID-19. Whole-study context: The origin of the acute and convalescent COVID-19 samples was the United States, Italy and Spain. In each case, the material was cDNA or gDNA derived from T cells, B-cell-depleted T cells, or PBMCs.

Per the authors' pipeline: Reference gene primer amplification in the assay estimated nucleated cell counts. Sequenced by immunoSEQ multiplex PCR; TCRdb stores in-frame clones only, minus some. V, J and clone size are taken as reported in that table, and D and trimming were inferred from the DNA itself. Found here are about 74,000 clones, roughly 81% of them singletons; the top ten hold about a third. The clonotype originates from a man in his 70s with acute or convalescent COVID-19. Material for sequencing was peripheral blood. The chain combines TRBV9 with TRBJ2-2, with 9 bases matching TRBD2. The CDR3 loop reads CASSVRAGGAGELFF. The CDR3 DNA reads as TGTGCCAGCAGCGTACGCGCGGGAGGGGCCGGGGAGCTGTTTTTT.